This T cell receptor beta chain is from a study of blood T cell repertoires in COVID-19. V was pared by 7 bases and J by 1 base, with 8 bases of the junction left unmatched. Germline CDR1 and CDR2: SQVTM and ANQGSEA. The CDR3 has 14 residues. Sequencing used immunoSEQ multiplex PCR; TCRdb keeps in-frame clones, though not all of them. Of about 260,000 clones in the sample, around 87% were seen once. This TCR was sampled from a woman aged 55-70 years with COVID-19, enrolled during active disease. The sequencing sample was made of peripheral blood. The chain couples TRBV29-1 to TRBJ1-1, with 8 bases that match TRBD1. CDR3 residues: CSARTGQANTEAFF. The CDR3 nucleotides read TGCAGCGCCAGAACGGGACAGGCGAACACTGAAGCTTTCTTT.